These 20 T cell receptor beta chains share one sample of origin, sequenced in a study of T cell repertoires in cytomegalovirus infection. Using its own MiXCR run on the reads, TCRdb lists one record per CDR3 protein. The sample holds some 440,000 distinct CDR3 sequences; approximately 33% are singletons and the top ten take roughly an eighth. Material: PBMCs. All receptors derive from a human donor in good health (CMV status not recorded). Some clones in this sample may be carry-over from other donors' samples.

Concerning this clonotype: With a much larger clone just one base away, this may be a read error. Here the CDR3 omits its conserved ending phenylalanine or tryptophan, so a read error is the likely source. This chain connects TRBV19 to TRBJ1-5, with a tentative D call TRBD1 (5 bases). Germline V CDR1 and CDR2: LNHDA, SQIVND (reference sequence). Trimming shortened V by 6 bases and J by 0 bases, and 12 bases separated the two germline ends. The CDR3 has 15 amino acids. The CDR3, as DNA: TGTGCCAGTAGGGTCCAGGGAAATAGCAATCAGCCCCAGCATGTT. It translates to CASRVQGNSNQPQHV.

This clonotype was found a few times. The V gene is TRBV19, the J gene TRBJ2-4; D might be TRBD2 (6 bases). Trimming took off 3 bases at V and 9 bases at J, with 12 bases between the two ends. Germline V gene sequence: CDR1 LNHDA, CDR2 SQIVND (reference sequence). This CDR3 is 13 amino acids long. The CDR3 protein is CASSMGGGLIQYF. The CDR3 DNA follows: TGTGCCAGTAGTATGGGAGGTGGTCTCATTCAGTACTTC.

A few counts support this clonotype. The gene calls are TRBV19 and TRBJ2-7, with 7 bases fitting TRBD2. V lost 7 bases, J lost 5 bases, and 11 bases stayed unmatched. Germline V CDR1 and CDR2: LNHDA, SQIVND (reference sequence). The CDR3 totals 14 residues. CDR3 nucleotides: TGTGCCAGTACCATCGGGGCGGGGGACGACGAGCAGTACTTC. Translation gives CASTIGAGDDEQYF.

About this clonotype itself: This may be a read error: a much more frequent sequence differs by one nucleotide. This chain's CDR3 is CASSRLQGVTDTQYF. In DNA form, the CDR3 reads TGTGCCAGCAGTCGATTACAGGGGGTCACAGATACGCAGTATTTT. The chain employs TRBV12-3 or TRBV12-4 and TRBJ2-3; 8 positions match TRBD1. J gave up 2 bases and V 5 bases, and 6 bases lay outside the gene matches. This CDR3 has 15 amino acids.

Worth noting for this clonotype: A read error may account for a junction end that differs from germline. The genes are TRBV28 and TRBJ2-2; D might be TRBD1 (8 bases). The CDR3 runs 14 residues. CDR1 is MDHEN and CDR2 is SYDVKM in the germline V gene. In DNA, the CDR3 is TGTGCCAGTGTTAACAGGGGGGGCACCGGGGATCTGTTTTTT. Residues: CASVNRGGTGDLFF. The full variable domain, its missing parts supplied by reference TRBV28 and TRBJ2-2, is DVKVTQSSRYLVKRTGEKVFLECVQDMDHENMFWYRQDPGLGLRLIYFSYDVKMKEKGDIPEGYSVSREKKERFSLILESASTNQTSMYLCASVNRGGTGDLFFGEGSRLTVL.

The chain carries TRBV6-6 and TRBJ1-1; D gene ambiguous. The CDR3 consists of 15 residues. Trimming left V 5 bases short and J 4 bases short, with 17 bases between. Germline values: CDR1 MNHNY, CDR2 SVGAGI (reference sequence). For the CDR3, the DNA is TGTGCCAGCAGTCCCCTCAGTGGGGTGGGCACTGAAGCTTTCTTT. It translates to CASSPLSGVGTEAFF.

The V gene is TRBV6-2 or TRBV6-3, the J gene TRBJ1-1, with D unresolved. CDR3 size: 14 residues. The V end was cut by 2 bases, the J end by 1 base, with 8 bases between. In germline, CDR1 is MNHEY, CDR2 SVGEGT. The CDR3 sequence is CASSYQTANTEAFF. Here the CDR3 DNA reads TGTGCCAGCAGTTACCAGACGGCGAACACTGAAGCTTTCTTT.

The chain is built from TRBV2 and TRBJ2-4, with a tentative D call TRBD1 (10 bases). Germline CDR1 and CDR2: SNHLY and FYNNEI. CDR3 size: 18 residues. Between the trimmed V and J ends, which lost 4 bases and 0 bases, there was a span of 19 bases. The chain's CDR3 is CASSALAGQGLAKNIQYF. Here the CDR3 DNA reads TGTGCCAGCAGTGCCCTAGCGGGACAGGGGCTAGCCAAAAACATTCAGTACTTC.

On this clonotype itself: Lacking the conserved final phenylalanine or tryptophan, this CDR3 likely reflects a read error. The V call is TRBV9, the J call TRBJ2-1, with 9 bases matching TRBD1. Germline V lookup: CDR1 SGDLS, CDR2 YYNGEE. V shed 3 bases and J 7 bases; nucleotides not matched to a gene: 5. CDR3 length: 14 amino acids. Here the CDR3 DNA reads TGTGCCAGCAGCGACGGACAGGGGTTGAATGAGCAGTTCTTA. Protein product: CASSDGQGLNEQFL.

This clonotype was found once. The chain joins TRBV6-1 to TRBJ2-2; perhaps TRBD1 as D (6 bases). V was shortened by 8 bases and J by 9 bases, with 22 bases between the two germline ends. Germline V CDR1 and CDR2: MNHNS, SASEGT. There are 15 residues in the CDR3. In DNA form, the CDR3 reads TGTGCCAGCCAAGGGACACTGGGTTTAAGCCGGGAGCTGTTTTTT. It translates to CASQGTLGLSRELFF.

In this sample, this clonotype turned up many times. The chain carries TRBV6-1 and TRBJ2-6, with no clear D. CDR3 size: 17 residues. The germline gives CDR1 MNHNS, CDR2 SASEGT. Trimming left V 5 bases short and J 1 base short, with 15 bases between. The CDR3 DNA sequence: TGTGCCAGCAGTCCCCATATCCCTCCTTCTGGGGCCAACGTCCTGACTTTC. Protein product: CASSPHIPPSGANVLTF.

The rearrangement uses TRBV27 and TRBJ2-1, with TRBD2 matching 10 bases. CDR1 is MNHEY, CDR2 SMNVEV, per germline (reference sequence). Trimming took 7 bases from V and 4 from J; bases not matched to a gene: 7. The CDR3 loop spans 15 amino acids. CDR3 protein: CASIGVAGGYNEQFF. The CDR3 DNA sequence: TGTGCCAGCATTGGGGTAGCGGGGGGTTACAATGAGCAGTTCTTC.

This clonotype has just a few counts. The rearrangement joins TRBV6-1 to TRBJ2-7, with 7 positions matching TRBD2. The V gene end was trimmed by 3 bases and the J gene end by 6 bases; junction bases not matched to a gene: 20. Looked up from germline, CDR1 is MNHNS and CDR2 is SASEGT. The CDR3 is made up of 18 amino acids. The CDR3 DNA reads TGTGCCAGCAGTGAGACCGACCGCCAACGATGGGGGGGAGTCGAGCAGTACTTC. It is translated as CASSETDRQRWGGVEQYF.

This clonotype was found many times. The chain is built from TRBV7-2 and TRBJ2-3; D may be TRBD2 (6 bases). Germline V gene sequence: CDR1 SGHTA, CDR2 FQGNSA. CDR3 length: 19 amino acids. V gave up 4 bases and J gave up 1 base, with 24 bases separating them. CDR3: CASSWNKGLREWGTDTQYF. CDR3 in DNA: TGTGCCAGCAGCTGGAACAAGGGACTTCGAGAGTGGGGCACAGATACGCAGTATTTT.

This clonotype was seen ten or more times. This chain connects TRBV7-8 to TRBJ1-6, with D possibly being TRBD1 (5 bases). This CDR3 has 15 residues. Germline CDR1 is SGHVS and CDR2 is FQNEAQ. The V end lost 4 bases, the J end lost 7 bases, and 14 bases lay between the germline ends. The CDR3 region is CASSSRGGGNSPLHF. The CDR3 DNA is TGTGCCAGCAGCTCCCGCGGGGGAGGCAATTCACCCCTCCACTTT.

This chain connects TRBV27 to TRBJ2-1, with D possibly TRBD2 on 6 matching bases. The CDR3 runs to 14 residues. Per the germline V gene, CDR1 is MNHEY and CDR2 is SMNVEV (reference sequence). Trimming shortened V by 6 bases and J by 8 bases, and 17 bases separated the two germline ends. The DNA of the CDR3 is TGTGCCAGCAGGCGGATTGGGGGGTCACATGAGCAGTTCTTC. Its translation: CASRRIGGSHEQFF.

With respect to this clonotype: It differs at one base from a far larger clone, so likely a read error. The genes are TRBV7-2 and TRBJ2-1; D call uncertain. The CDR3 is 11 residues long. Germline CDR1 is SGHTA and CDR2 is FQGNSA. This chain's CDR3 is CASSLHNAQFF. In DNA form, the CDR3 reads TGTGCCAGCAGCCTCCACAATGCGCAGTTCTTC.

Note on this clonotype: In this CDR3 the conserved last residue, phenylalanine or tryptophan, is missing, so a read error is likely. The V and J genes are TRBV7-3 and TRBJ1-1; D remains unclear. CDR3 length: 13 residues. From germline, CDR1 is SGHTA and CDR2 FQGTGA. The CDR3 protein is CASSLLGNTEAFL. Written as DNA, the CDR3 is TGTGCCAGCAGCTTATTGGGGAACACGGAAGCTTTCTTG.

As for this clonotype: A clone one base away is much larger, so this may be a read error. The V call is TRBV11-2, the J call TRBJ2-1; D might be TRBD2 (6 bases). Trimming took 8 bases from V and 9 from J, leaving 17 bases between them. Germline V gene lookup returns CDR1 SGHAT and CDR2 FQNNGV. CDR3 size: 13 residues. The CDR3 nucleotides are TGTGCCAGCTGCCGATTTCCCGGGGGTGAGCAGTTCTTC. It is translated as CASCRFPGGEQFF.

J is TRBJ2-7 and V is TRBV29-1; 11 bases fit TRBD2. In germline, CDR1 is SQVTM, CDR2 ANQGSEA. The ends lost 7 bases at V and 2 bases at J; junction bases unmatched: 13. CDR3 length: 16 residues. The CDR3 DNA is TGCAGCGCCAAGGGGGCTAGCGGGGGGTTACCCTACGAGCAGTACTTC. Protein product: CSAKGASGGLPYEQYF.